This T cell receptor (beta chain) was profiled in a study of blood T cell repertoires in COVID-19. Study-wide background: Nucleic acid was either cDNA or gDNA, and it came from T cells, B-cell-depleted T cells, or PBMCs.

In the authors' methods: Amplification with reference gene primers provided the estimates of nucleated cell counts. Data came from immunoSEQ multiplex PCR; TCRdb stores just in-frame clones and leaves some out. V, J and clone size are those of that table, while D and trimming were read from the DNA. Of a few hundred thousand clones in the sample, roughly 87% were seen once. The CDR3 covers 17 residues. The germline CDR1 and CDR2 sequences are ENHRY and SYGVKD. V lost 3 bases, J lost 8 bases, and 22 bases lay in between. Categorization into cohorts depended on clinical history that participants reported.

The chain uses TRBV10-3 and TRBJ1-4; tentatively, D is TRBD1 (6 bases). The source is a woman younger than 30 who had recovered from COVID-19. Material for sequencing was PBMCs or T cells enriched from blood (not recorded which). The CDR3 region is CAISDHSRDIIGEKLFF. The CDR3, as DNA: TGTGCCATCAGTGACCACTCCCGGGACATTATTGGGGAAAAACTGTTTTTT.